This T cell receptor beta chain was identified in a study of tumor and adjacent non-tumor tissue in lung cancer (dated by TCRdb to the late 2010s). Notes on the research overall: Of the cohort, more than ten patients had adenocarcinoma, 2 had squamous cell carcinoma and 1 had small cell lung cancer. Over 25 paired specimens, one tumor and one normal lung sample per patient, were profiled by TCRbeta CDR3 sequencing. The study compared bulk TCRbeta repertoires between lung tumor tissue and matched distant non-tumor lung tissue from around 16 lung cancer patients. The 15 enrolled patients, of whom approximately 10 were men and 5 were women, were aged roughly 31 to 85 years and were diagnosed with TNM stage I to III disease. Sequencing produced 130 million or so productive TCRbeta reads in total, an average of approximately 4 million reads per sample. The research as a whole found: With only around 15 patients in the cohort, the authors noted that larger samples and more detailed clinical data are needed. Because peripheral blood was not sequenced, blood TCRbeta repertoires in the lung cancer patients of the study were not examined. The sequencing platform is not named in the methods, and unique molecular identifiers are not mentioned. The top 100 clones accounted for a significantly larger cumulative portion of the repertoire in normal lung than in tumor tissue. Tumor tissue showed significantly greater TCR diversity (inverse Simpson) than normal lung tissue (about 410 vs 180, P = 0.0075, Mann-Whitney U test). Significantly higher TCR diversity was found in younger patients, and higher tumor TCR diversity was associated with shorter overall and disease-free survival.

RNA was extracted from bulk unsorted tissue and checked for quality with a NanoDrop ND-1000 and an Agilent 2100. The donors were newly diagnosed lung cancer patients admitted for thoracic surgery in China from August to November 2014 who had not received prior chemotherapy. The study excluded patients who had received radiotherapy or chemotherapy before or who had another cancer at the same time. Surgical tissue pieces of roughly 1-2.1 cm3 were preserved in RNAlater solution and stored at -80 °C until use. There are a few counts of this clonotype. Its binding antigen is unknown. No base-level quality is on record; no much larger clone is a single base apart. The CDR3 sequence holds 13 residues, the cysteine and phenylalanine included. Only CDR3 DNA remains: 39 bases, in frame from the first base. V is clipped by 2 bases and J by 5 bases, and the sequence between their germline boundaries is 10 bases long. Reading the germline V gene gives CDR1 SGHTA and CDR2 FQGTGA.

To prepare the library, multiplex PCR was applied. These reads were obtained on an Illumina HiSeq 2500. TCRbeta libraries were constructed through three rounds of nested PCR with primers (Table S4) according to protocols modified from ARM-PCR. Before sequencing, PCR products of 200-500 bp were excised from the gel and purified with the QIAquick gel extraction kit. In the source study's methods: Trimmomatic was used to clean the reads, FLASH was used to merge the reads into complete CDR3 sequences, and MiTCR was used to assign the reads to V(D)J germline segments. Clonal diversity was calculated as the inverse Simpson's index using VDJtools. In-frame sequences lacking a premature stop codon were counted as productive reads. TCRdb trimmed public reads at Q25 via fastp, called clones via MiXCR and kept in-frame beta chains. Every CDR3 protein is listed once, alongside the most common genes and DNA of its rows. In this record, the V and J calls reflect TCRdb's handling and not the investigators' own analysis. This sample gives 120,000 or so distinct CDR3 sequences in total; 66% of them show up just once. The ten most abundant clones make up 9.5% to 15% of the sample.

The V gene is TRBV7-3 and the J gene is TRBJ2-7, with the D gene not clear enough to name. The sample taken for sequencing was lung tumor tissue. The sequence came from a man aged 25-45 years with non-small cell lung cancer. CDR3 region: CASSLYGENEQYF. The DNA is TGTGCCAGCAGCTTATACGGAGAAAACGAGCAGTACTTC.